Presented here are 29 T cell receptor beta chains from one specimen sequenced in a study of metastatic and nonmetastatic thyroid tumors. Every patient was untreated before thyroid surgery. TCRdb re-called the PCR reads through MiXCR. Of 45,000 to 55,000 clones in the sample, 24% were seen once. The sequenced sample consisted of blood. Receptors were obtained from a male donor with papillary thyroid cancer or a benign thyroid nodule (not recorded which). Some clones in this sample may be carry-over from other donors' samples.

This clone was observed at least ten times. The chain is built from TRBV5-1 and TRBJ2-7; TRBD2 matches 10 bases. The germline CDR1 and CDR2 sequences are SGHRS and YFSETQ. V was clipped by 3 bases and J by 2 bases; unmatched bases: 5. The CDR3 totals 15 residues. The CDR3 sequence is CASSSLAGATYEQYF. The CDR3, as DNA: TGCGCCAGCAGCTCCCTAGCGGGAGCCACCTACGAGCAGTACTTC.

On this clone: This may come from a read error, since a much larger clone is one base off. This sample also contains other DNA sequences that code for the same CDR3. The chain employs TRBV11-1 and TRBJ2-1; TRBD1 matches 7 bases. With 10 bases clipped from V and 1 base from J, the junction kept 19 bases outside the gene matches. The CDR3 runs 18 residues. Germline CDR1 is SGHAT and CDR2 is FQDESV (reference sequence). CDR3 in amino acids: CATTGTSPGTVSYNEQFF. The CDR3 DNA reads TGTGCCACCACAGGGACCTCCCCCGGGACAGTGTCCTACAATGAGCAGTTCTTC.

This clone was recorded at least ten times. J is TRBJ1-1 and V is TRBV11-1, with 8 bases identical to TRBD1. Trimming took 5 bases from V and 1 from J; bases not matched to a gene: 6. CDR3 length: 15 amino acids. Germline assignment: CDR1 SGHAT and CDR2 FQDESV (reference sequence). CDR3 DNA sequence: TGTGCCAGCAGCCTCCAGACAGGGGCGAACACTGAAGCTTTCTTT. This codes for CASSLQTGANTEAFF.

The chain is built from TRBV7-3 and TRBJ2-1, with 14 bases matching TRBD2. The germline V gene has CDR1 SGHTA and CDR2 FQGTGA. The CDR3 runs 15 residues. V gave up 5 bases and J gave up 5 bases; unmatched junction bases: 2. CDR3 amino acids: CASSPGLAGDNEQFF. The CDR3, as DNA: TGTGCCAGCAGCCCGGGACTAGCGGGGGACAATGAGCAGTTCTTC.

Comment on this clone: A much bigger clone sits one base away, suggesting this may be a read error. The chain combines TRBV9 with TRBJ2-1; 8 bases line up with TRBD2. From germline, CDR1 is SGDLS and CDR2 YYNGEE. This CDR3 is 17 amino acids long. V shed 0 bases, J shed 6 bases, and the junction held 11 bases outside the gene matches. The chain's CDR3 is CASSVEVYSGSSNEQFF. The CDR3 bases are TGTGCCAGCAGCGTAGAGGTTTACAGCGGGAGTAGCAATGAGCAGTTCTTC.

The rearrangement links TRBV6-1 to TRBJ1-1; D ambiguous. The length of the CDR3 is 14 residues. V was cut by 6 bases and J by 0 bases, with 11 bases left in between. Germline V lookup: CDR1 MNHNS, CDR2 SASEGT. As DNA, the CDR3 is TGTGCCAGCAGCCAACGGGAAGTGAACACTGAAGCTTTCTTT. Translating it yields CASSQREVNTEAFF.

This clone was found once. In DNA, the CDR3 is TGCAGTGCTAGAGGTCAGGGATGGAGCAATCAGCCCCAGCATTTT. This sequence encodes CSARGQGWSNQPQHF. This chain joins TRBV20-1 and TRBJ1-5; a possible D gene is TRBD1 (5 bases). Germline CDR1 DFQATT, CDR2 SNEGSKA (reference sequence). This CDR3 is 15 amino acids long. V was pared by 1 base and J by 1 base, with 11 bases between.

This clone was counted at least ten times. This chain connects TRBV7-3 to TRBJ2-1; D not certain. Looked up from germline, CDR1 is SGHTA and CDR2 is FQGTGA. CDR3 size: 17 residues. Trimming pared 1 base from V and 0 bases from J, leaving 13 bases between. CDR3 amino acids: CASSLMGSLRSYNEQFF. Here the CDR3 DNA reads TGTGCCAGCAGCTTAATGGGTAGCCTACGCTCCTACAATGAGCAGTTCTTC.

This clone was observed a few times. The CDR3 sequence: CASSPTAAPSYEQYF. In DNA form, the CDR3 reads TGTGCCAGTAGTCCTACGGCGGCGCCCTCCTACGAGCAGTACTTC. The J gene is TRBJ2-7, the V gene TRBV19; D remains ambiguous. This CDR3 has 15 amino acids. Germline V CDR1 and CDR2: LNHDA, SQIVND (reference sequence). Trimming removed 5 bases at V and 0 bases at J, with 14 bases between.

There are a few counts of this clone. The rearrangement links TRBV10-3 to TRBJ2-5; TRBD2 aligns across 8 bases. The CDR3 runs 13 residues. Germline V lookup: CDR1 ENHRY, CDR2 SYGVKD. The junction had 10 bases not matched to a gene; V was cut back by 11 bases and J by 5 bases. The DNA for the CDR3 is TGTGCCTCAGGGGAGCGGGAGTATGAGACCCAGTACTTC. It specifies CASGEREYETQYF.

This clone was counted at least ten times. The gene calls are TRBV5-1 and TRBJ2-1, with a weak D call TRBD1 (5 bases). The CDR3 is made up of 15 amino acids. Trimming left V 4 bases short and J 7 bases short, with 18 bases between. CDR1 and CDR2 from the germline V gene are SGHRS and YFSETQ. CDR3 sequence: CASSLSPAGLNEQFF. The CDR3 DNA reads as TGCGCCAGCAGCCTATCTCCGGCAGGGTTAAATGAGCAGTTCTTC.

The chain recombines TRBV5-1 with TRBJ2-3, with 8 bases matching TRBD1. Germline-derived CDR1 and CDR2 are SGHRS and YFSETQ. J lost 2 bases, V lost 6 bases, and 2 bases had no gene match. This CDR3 is built from 13 residues. The CDR3 sequence: CASNRGFTDTQYF. The CDR3 DNA follows: TGCGCCAGCAACAGGGGGTTCACAGATACGCAGTATTTT.

There are many counts of this clone. The chain is built from TRBV19 and TRBJ1-4; D gene uncertain. Germline assignment: CDR1 LNHDA and CDR2 SQIVND (reference sequence). V was clipped by 5 bases and J by 7 bases, with 11 bases between them. This CDR3 comprises 13 residues. The chain's CDR3 is CASSGREGEKLFF. CDR3 coding DNA: TGTGCCAGTAGTGGGAGGGAGGGTGAAAAACTGTTTTTT.

The chain recombines TRBV20-1 with TRBJ2-7; 8 positions match TRBD1. Germline CDR1 reads DFQATT; CDR2 reads SNEGSKA (reference sequence). The V gene end was trimmed by 0 bases and the J gene end by 5 bases; junction bases not matched to a gene: 9. The CDR3 covers 15 residues. CDR3 DNA sequence: TGCAGTGCTAGAGACTTAGGACAGGGAAATAACGAGCAGTACTTC. As protein: CSARDLGQGNNEQYF.

This clone has more than one count but fewer than ten. A much larger clone lies one base from this, so it may be a read error. The DNA for the CDR3 is TGTGCCAGCAGTCTTCAGGGGTACACTGAAGCTTTCTTT. This gives the protein CASSLQGYTEAFF. This chain connects TRBV28 to TRBJ1-1; D perhaps matches TRBD1 (6 bases). The CDR3 extends over 13 amino acids. V gave up 5 bases and J gave up 3 bases, with 10 bases separating them. CDR1 is MDHEN and CDR2 is SYDVKM in the germline V gene.

This clone was seen at least ten times. The chain recombines TRBV24-1 with TRBJ2-5; D not resolved. The germline V gene encodes CDR1 KGHDR and CDR2 SFDVKD. There are 16 residues in the CDR3. Trimming took 3 bases from V and 5 from J, leaving 18 bases between them. CDR3 in amino acids: CATSDQTSALGETQYF. CDR3 nucleotide sequence: TGTGCCACCAGTGATCAAACCTCGGCCCTGGGGGAGACCCAGTACTTC.

In DNA form, the CDR3 reads TGCAGTGCTAGACGGAGCTTCGGGACTGAAGCTTTCTTT. Its protein product is CSARRSFGTEAFF. The chain combines TRBV20-1 with TRBJ1-1, with D unclear. V shed 2 bases and J shed 5 bases, with 12 bases lying between them. The V gene's germline CDR1 is DFQATT and CDR2 SNEGSKA (reference sequence). The CDR3 contains 13 residues.

In its sample, this clone was seen many times. The CDR3 is CSVEDWAEQYF. CDR3 bases: TGCAGCGTTGAGGACTGGGCGGAGCAGTACTTC. This chain links TRBV29-1 with TRBJ2-7; a weak D match, TRBD2 (5 bases). The CDR3 loop spans 11 amino acids. Germline CDR1 and CDR2: SQVTM and ANQGSEA. V lost 3 bases and J 7 bases, leaving 10 bases between the germline ends.

This clone was picked up many times. J is TRBJ2-1 and V is TRBV19; no clear D gene. The CDR3 has 13 amino acids. Between the trimmed V and J ends, which lost 3 bases and 5 bases, there was a span of 8 bases. From germline, CDR1 is LNHDA and CDR2 SQIVND (reference sequence). In DNA, the CDR3 is TGTGCCAGTAGTATGCGCCCCGACAATGAGCAGTTCTTC. It encodes CASSMRPDNEQFF.

V is TRBV7-2 and J is TRBJ2-1, with TRBD2 as a possible D gene (5 bases). Germline-derived CDR1 and CDR2 are SGHTA and FQGNSA. Trimming pared 6 bases from V and 7 bases from J, leaving 19 bases between. The CDR3 has 15 residues. The CDR3 region has the DNA TGTGCCAGCAGGATCGACTGGAGGATTACGAATGAGCAGTTCTTC. Amino acid sequence: CASRIDWRITNEQFF. Full variable domain (remainder filled in from reference TRBV7-2 and TRBJ2-1): GAGVSQSPSNKVTEKGKDVELRCDPISGHTALYWYRQSLGQGLEFLIYFQGNSAPDKSGLPSDRFSAERTGGSVSTLTIQRTQQEDSAVYLCASRIDWRITNEQFFGPGTRLTVL.

This rearrangement joins TRBV19 to TRBJ2-3; D gene ambiguous. The CDR3 sequence is 13 residues long. Looked up from germline, CDR1 is LNHDA and CDR2 is SQIVND (reference sequence). Trimming took 0 bases from V and 3 from J, leaving 4 bases between them. CDR3 nucleotides: TGTGCCAGTAGTATAGATTTGACAGATACGCAGTATTTT. It yields the protein CASSIDLTDTQYF.

This clone was observed many times. V usage is TRBV15 and J usage is TRBJ2-1, with 8 nucleotides matching TRBD1. Germline V CDR1 and CDR2: LNHNV, YYDKDF (reference sequence). Trimming removed 3 bases from V and 6 bases from J; junction bases left unmatched: 1. The CDR3 is 13 residues long. The CDR3 sequence is CATSRDRVNEQFF. The CDR3 DNA follows: TGTGCCACCAGCAGGGACAGGGTCAATGAGCAGTTCTTC. The variable domain in full, completed from reference TRBV15 and TRBJ2-1, reads DAMVIQNPRYQVTQFGKPVTLSCSQTLNHNVMYWYQQKSSQAPKLLFHYYDKDFNNEADTPDNFQSRRPNTSFCFLDIRSPGLGDTAMYLCATSRDRVNEQFFGPGTRLTVL.

Points on this clone: A read error is possible here, since a much larger clone lies one base away. Other DNA sequences in the same sample also yield this CDR3. The V call is TRBV19, the J call TRBJ1-5, with D perhaps matching TRBD1 (6 bases). CDR3 length: 13 amino acids. Germline V gives CDR1 LNHDA, CDR2 SQIVND (reference sequence). In nucleotides, the CDR3 is TGTGCCAGTGTCGACAGAGCAGGACAGCCCCAACATTTT. It encodes CASVDRAGQPQHF.

Remarks on this clone: It may be a read error: a sequence one base away is much more abundant. Within the sample, other DNA sequences also encode this same CDR3. This rearrangement joins TRBV7-9 to TRBJ2-5, with D tentatively TRBD1 or TRBD2 (6 bases each). The CDR3 has 15 amino acids. Germline V CDR1 and CDR2: SEHNR, FQNEAQ (reference sequence). CDR3 in amino acids: CASSALVGGGETQYF. CDR3 DNA sequence: TGTGCCAGCAGCGCCTTAGTTGGAGGGGGAGAGACCCAGTACTTT.

This clone has a count of ten or more. Other nucleotide sequences from this sample produce the same CDR3. The chain carries TRBV3-1 and TRBJ2-5; TRBD2 agrees at 8 bases. The germline V gene encodes CDR1 LGHDT and CDR2 YNNKEL (reference sequence). This CDR3 has 16 residues. The V segment lost 1 base and the J segment 6 bases; nucleotides outside the gene matches: 10. CDR3 in amino acids: CASSQGFSGSAKTQYF. In DNA, the CDR3 is TGTGCCAGCAGCCAAGGTTTCAGCGGGAGTGCAAAGACCCAGTACTTC.

The chain combines TRBV28 with TRBJ2-7, with TRBD1 as a possible D gene (8 bases). V lost 7 bases, J lost 6 bases, and 13 bases lay in between. The CDR3 length is 12 residues. Germline CDR1 and CDR2: MDHEN and SYDVKM. DNA for the CDR3: TGTGCCAGCATACAGGGGGGGGGCGAGCAGTACTTC. Translating gives CASIQGGGEQYF.

The sample holds many counts of this clone. The chain employs TRBV20-1 and TRBJ1-6; D gene unclear. This CDR3 is 11 amino acids long. Trimming removed 0 bases at V and 13 bases at J, with 7 bases between. The germline V gene has CDR1 DFQATT and CDR2 SNEGSKA (reference sequence). Here the CDR3 reads CSARDGLPLHF. CDR3 DNA sequence: TGCAGTGCTAGAGATGGCTTGCCCCTCCACTTT.

This rearrangement joins TRBV27 to TRBJ1-1, with D tentatively TRBD1 (5 bases). There are 15 residues in the CDR3. Germline V gene lookup returns CDR1 MNHEY and CDR2 SMNVEV (reference sequence). V was trimmed by 0 bases and J by 5 bases, leaving 13 bases between them. The DNA of the CDR3 is TGTGCCAGCAGTTTATCGATAGGGGCGAGAACTGAAGCTTTCTTT. Translating it yields CASSLSIGARTEAFF.

The chain uses TRBV6-2 or TRBV6-3 and TRBJ2-7; no clear D gene. Trimming took 2 bases from V and 0 from J, leaving 11 bases between them. Germline assignment: CDR1 MNHEY and CDR2 SVGEGT. This CDR3 spans 15 amino acids. CDR3 residues: CASSYGSYSSYEQYF. DNA of the CDR3: TGTGCCAGCAGTTACGGTAGTTATAGCTCCTACGAGCAGTACTTC.